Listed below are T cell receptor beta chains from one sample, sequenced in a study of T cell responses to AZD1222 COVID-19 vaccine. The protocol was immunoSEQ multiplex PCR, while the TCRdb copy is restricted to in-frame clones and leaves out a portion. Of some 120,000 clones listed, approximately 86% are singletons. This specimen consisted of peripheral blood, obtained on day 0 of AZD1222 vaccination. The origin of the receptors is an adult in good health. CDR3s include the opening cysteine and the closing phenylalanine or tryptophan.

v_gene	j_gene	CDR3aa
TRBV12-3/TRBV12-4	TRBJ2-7	CASSGPEQYF
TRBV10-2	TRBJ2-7	CASSEGGSYEQYF
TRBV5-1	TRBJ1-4	CASSLTGGTTNEKLFF
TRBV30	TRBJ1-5	CAWSPVRIGSNQPQHF
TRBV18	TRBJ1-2	CASSPGGSFYGYTF
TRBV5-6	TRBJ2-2	CASSLKSGRSTGELFF
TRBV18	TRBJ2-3	CASSLSTDTQYF
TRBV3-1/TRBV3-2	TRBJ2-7	CASSQGSTGRYEQYF
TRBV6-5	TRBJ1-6	CASSKGQGNSPLHF
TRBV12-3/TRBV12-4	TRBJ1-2	CASNTRGGYTF
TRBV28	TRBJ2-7	CASSSLPTGNYEQYF
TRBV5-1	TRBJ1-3	CASSVGTGGNTIYF
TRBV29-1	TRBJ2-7	CSVRGDRASYEQYF
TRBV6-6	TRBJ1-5	CASRYNQPQHF
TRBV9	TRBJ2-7	CASKDTSLDEQYF
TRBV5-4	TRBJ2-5	CASSLALGAPQETQYF
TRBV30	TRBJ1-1	CAWSDWGLNTEAFF
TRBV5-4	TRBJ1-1	CASSRQDRYNTEAFF
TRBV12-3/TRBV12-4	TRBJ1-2	CASILRGSYGYTF
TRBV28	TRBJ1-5	CATQPLLRGNQPQHF
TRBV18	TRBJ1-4	CASSPGGEKLFF
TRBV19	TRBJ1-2	CASSADRGIYGYTF
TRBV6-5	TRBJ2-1	CASGQTGSYNEQFF
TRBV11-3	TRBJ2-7	CASSLEGTYEQYF
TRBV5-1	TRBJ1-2	CASSFSGGAGYGYTF
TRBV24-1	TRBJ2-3	CATSDFHRLAGRTDTQYF
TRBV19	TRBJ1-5	CASTDRGYSNQPQHF
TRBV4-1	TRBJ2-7	CASSQGSGQDLGRQYF
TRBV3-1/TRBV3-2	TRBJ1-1	CASRPWGGLWHTEAFF
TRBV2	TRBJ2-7	CASSEGVTYEQYF